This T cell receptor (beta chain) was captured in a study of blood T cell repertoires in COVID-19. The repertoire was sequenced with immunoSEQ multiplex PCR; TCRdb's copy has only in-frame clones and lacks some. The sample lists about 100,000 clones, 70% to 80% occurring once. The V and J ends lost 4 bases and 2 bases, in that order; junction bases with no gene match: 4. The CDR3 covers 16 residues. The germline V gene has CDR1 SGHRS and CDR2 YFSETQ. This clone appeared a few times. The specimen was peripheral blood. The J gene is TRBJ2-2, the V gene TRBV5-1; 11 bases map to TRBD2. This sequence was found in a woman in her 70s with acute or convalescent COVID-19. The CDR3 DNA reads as TGCGCCAGCAGCATACTAGCGGGGGTTAACACCGGGGAGCTGTTTTTT. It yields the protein CASSILAGVNTGELFF.